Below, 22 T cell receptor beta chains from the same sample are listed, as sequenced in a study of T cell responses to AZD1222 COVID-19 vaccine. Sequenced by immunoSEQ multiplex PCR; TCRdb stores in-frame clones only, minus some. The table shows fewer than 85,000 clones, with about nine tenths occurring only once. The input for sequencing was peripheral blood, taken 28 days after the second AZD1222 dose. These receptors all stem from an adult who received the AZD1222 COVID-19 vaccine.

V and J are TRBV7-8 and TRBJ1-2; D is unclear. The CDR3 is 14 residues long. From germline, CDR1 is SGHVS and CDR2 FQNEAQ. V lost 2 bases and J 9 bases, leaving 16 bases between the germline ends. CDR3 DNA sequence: TGTGCCAGCAGCTTAAAAGACGGGAAGGTGCGCTACACCTTC. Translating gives CASSLKDGKVRYTF.

The CDR3 is CASRGRDSRYGYTF. CDR3 bases: TGTGCCAGCAGGGGCCGGGACAGTCGGTATGGCTACACCTTC. The chain has TRBV11-2 and TRBJ1-2, with 7 bases lining up with TRBD1. CDR1 SGHAT and CDR2 FQNNGV come from the germline V gene. V shed 6 bases, J shed 5 bases, and the junction held 9 bases outside the gene matches. The CDR3 has 14 amino acids. The whole variable domain, remainder taken from reference TRBV11-2 and TRBJ1-2, is EAGVAQSPRYKIIEKRQSVAFWCNPISGHATLYWYQQILGQGPKLLIQFQNNGVVDDSQLPKDRFSAERLKGVDSTLKIQPAKLEDSAVYLCASRGRDSRYGYTFGSGTRLTVV.

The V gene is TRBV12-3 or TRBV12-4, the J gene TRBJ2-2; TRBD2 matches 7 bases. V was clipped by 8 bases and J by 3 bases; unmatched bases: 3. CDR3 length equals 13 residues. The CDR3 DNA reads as TGTGCCAGCTACGGGGGGTACACCGGGGAGCTGTTTTTT. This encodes CASYGGYTGELFF.

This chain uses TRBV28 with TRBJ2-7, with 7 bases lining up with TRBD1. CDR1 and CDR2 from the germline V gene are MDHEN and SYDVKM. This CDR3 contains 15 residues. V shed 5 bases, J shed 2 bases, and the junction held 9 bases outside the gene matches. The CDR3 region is CASSTAGTVTYEQYF. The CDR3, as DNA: TGTGCCAGCAGTACGGCCGGGACAGTTACCTACGAGCAGTACTTC.

The CDR3 region has the DNA TGCGCCAGCAGCCAGACAGGGAACACTGAAGCTTTCTTT. Translating gives CASSQTGNTEAFF. The chain joins TRBV4-3 to TRBJ1-1, with D possibly being TRBD1 (6 bases). The CDR3 sequence is 13 residues long. Germline CDR1 reads LGHNA; CDR2 reads YSLEER. V lost 3 bases and J 1 base, leaving 6 bases between the germline ends.

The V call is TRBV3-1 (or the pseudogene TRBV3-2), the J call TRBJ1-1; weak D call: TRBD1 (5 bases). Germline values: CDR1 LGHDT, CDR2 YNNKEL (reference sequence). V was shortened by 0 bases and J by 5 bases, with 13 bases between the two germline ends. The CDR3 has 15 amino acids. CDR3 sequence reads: CASSQDLGRITEAFF. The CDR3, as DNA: TGTGCCAGCAGCCAAGATTTGGGGCGTATTACTGAAGCTTTCTTT.

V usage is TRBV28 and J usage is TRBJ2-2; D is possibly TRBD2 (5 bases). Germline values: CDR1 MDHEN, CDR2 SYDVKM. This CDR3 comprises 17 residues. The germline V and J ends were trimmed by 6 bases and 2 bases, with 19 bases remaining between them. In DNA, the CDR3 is TGTGCCAGCAGGGACTCCCCATTGACCTACAACACCGGGGAGCTGTTTTTT. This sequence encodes CASRDSPLTYNTGELFF.

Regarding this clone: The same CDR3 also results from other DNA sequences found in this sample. The CDR3 sequence: CASSVGQENQPQHF. CDR3 coding DNA: TGTGCCAGCAGCGTTGGACAGGAAAATCAGCCCCAGCATTTT. This sequence joins TRBV9 and TRBJ1-5, with 7 bases aligning to TRBD1. Looked up from germline, CDR1 is SGDLS and CDR2 is YYNGEE. This CDR3 is 14 amino acids long. With V trimmed by 2 bases and J by 4 bases, 3 bases remained unmatched.

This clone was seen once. CDR3 sequence (DNA): TGTGCCAGCAGCCCGAGCCGGGGACCGACCAACACTGAAGCTTTCTTT. Translated: CASSPSRGPTNTEAFF. The chain uses TRBV27 and TRBJ1-1; weak D call: TRBD1 (5 bases). Germline loops: CDR1 MNHEY, CDR2 SMNVEV (reference sequence). V was cut by 6 bases and J by 2 bases, with 19 bases left in between. The CDR3 extends over 16 amino acids.

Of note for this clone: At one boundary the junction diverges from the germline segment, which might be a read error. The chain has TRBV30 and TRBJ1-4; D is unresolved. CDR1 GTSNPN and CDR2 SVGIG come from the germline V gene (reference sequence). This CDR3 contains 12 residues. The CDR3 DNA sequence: TGTGCCTGGAGTGTAGCTAACGAAAAACTGTTTTTT. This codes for CAWSVANEKLFF.

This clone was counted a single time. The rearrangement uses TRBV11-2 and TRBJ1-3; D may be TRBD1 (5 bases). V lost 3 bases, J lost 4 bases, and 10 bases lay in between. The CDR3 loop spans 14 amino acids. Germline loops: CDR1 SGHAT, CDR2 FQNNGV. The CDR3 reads CASSFRGYGNTIYF. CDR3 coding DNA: TGTGCCAGCAGCTTTCGGGGGTACGGAAACACCATATATTTT.

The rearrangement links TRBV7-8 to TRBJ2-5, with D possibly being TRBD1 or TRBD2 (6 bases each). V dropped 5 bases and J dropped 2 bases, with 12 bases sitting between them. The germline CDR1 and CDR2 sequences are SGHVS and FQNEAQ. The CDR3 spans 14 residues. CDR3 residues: CASSQTGTQETQYF. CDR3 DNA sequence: TGTGCCAGCAGCCAAACAGGGACTCAAGAGACCCAGTACTTC.

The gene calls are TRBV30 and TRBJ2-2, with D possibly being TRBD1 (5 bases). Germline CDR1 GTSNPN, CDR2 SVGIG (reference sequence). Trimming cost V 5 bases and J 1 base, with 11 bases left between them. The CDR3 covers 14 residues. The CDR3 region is CAWSQGLNTGELFF. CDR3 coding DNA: TGTGCCTGGTCTCAGGGATTGAACACCGGGGAGCTGTTTTTT.

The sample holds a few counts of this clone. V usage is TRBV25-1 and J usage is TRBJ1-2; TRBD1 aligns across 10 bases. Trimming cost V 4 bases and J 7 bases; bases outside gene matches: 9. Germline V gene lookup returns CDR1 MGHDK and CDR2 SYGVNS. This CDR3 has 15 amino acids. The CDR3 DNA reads TGTGCCAGCAGTGCCTCGACAGGGGGCTGGCCTGGCTACACCTTC. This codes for CASSASTGGWPGYTF.

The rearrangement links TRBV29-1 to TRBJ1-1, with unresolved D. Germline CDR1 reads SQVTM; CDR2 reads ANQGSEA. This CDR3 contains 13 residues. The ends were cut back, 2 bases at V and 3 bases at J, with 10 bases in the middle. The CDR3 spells CSVEFWGDTEAFF. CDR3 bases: TGCAGCGTTGAATTTTGGGGAGACACTGAAGCTTTCTTT. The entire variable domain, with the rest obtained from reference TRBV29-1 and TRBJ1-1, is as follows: SAVISQKPSRDICQRGTSLTIQCQVDSQVTMMFWYRQQPGQSLTLIATANQGSEATYESGFVIDKFPISRPNLTFSTLTVSNMSPEDSSIYLCSVEFWGDTEAFFGQGTRLTVV.

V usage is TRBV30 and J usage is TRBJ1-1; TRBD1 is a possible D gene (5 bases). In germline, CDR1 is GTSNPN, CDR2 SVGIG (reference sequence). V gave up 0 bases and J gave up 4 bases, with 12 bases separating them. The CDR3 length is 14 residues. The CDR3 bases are TGTGCCTGGAGTGTGCCCGTGGGGGGCACTGAAGCTTTCTTT. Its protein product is CAWSVPVGGTEAFF. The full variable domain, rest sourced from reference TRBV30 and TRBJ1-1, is SQTIHQWPATLVQPVGSPLSLECTVEGTSNPNLYWYRQAAGRGLQLLFYSVGIGQISSEVPQNLSASRPQDRQFILSSKKLLLSDSGFYLCAWSVPVGGTEAFFGQGTRLTVV.

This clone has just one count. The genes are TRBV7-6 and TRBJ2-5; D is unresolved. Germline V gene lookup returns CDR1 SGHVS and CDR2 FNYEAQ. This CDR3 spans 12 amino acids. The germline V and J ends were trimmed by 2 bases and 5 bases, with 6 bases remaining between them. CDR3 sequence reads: CASSLLAETQYF. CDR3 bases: TGTGCCAGCAGCTTATTGGCGGAGACCCAGTACTTC.

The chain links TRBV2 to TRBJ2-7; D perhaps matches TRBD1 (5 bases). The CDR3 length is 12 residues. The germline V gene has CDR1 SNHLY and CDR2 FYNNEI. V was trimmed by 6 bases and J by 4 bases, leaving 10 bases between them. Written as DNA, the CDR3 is TGTGCCAGCAGCTGGGGCTCTTACGAGCAGTACTTC. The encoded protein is CASSWGSYEQYF.

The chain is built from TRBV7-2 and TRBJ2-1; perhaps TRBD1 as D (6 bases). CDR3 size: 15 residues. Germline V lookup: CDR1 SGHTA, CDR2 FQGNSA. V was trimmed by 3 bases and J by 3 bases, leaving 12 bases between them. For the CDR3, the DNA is TGTGCCAGCAGCTTCAGGGGTACTCTCTACAATGAGCAGTTCTTC. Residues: CASSFRGTLYNEQFF.

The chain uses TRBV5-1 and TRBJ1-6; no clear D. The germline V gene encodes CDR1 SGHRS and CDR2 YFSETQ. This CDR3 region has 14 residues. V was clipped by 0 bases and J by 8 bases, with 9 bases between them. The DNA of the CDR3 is TGCGCCAGCAGCTTGGCCCCCGGAGATTCACCCCTCCACTTT. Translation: CASSLAPGDSPLHF.

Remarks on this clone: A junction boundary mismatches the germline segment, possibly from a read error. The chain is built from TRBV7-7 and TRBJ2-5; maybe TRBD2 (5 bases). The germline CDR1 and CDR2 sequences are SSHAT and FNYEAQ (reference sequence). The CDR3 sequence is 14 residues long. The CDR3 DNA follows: TGTGCTAGCAGCCCAGACGGACTCCAAGAGACCCAGTACTTC. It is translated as CASSPDGLQETQYF.

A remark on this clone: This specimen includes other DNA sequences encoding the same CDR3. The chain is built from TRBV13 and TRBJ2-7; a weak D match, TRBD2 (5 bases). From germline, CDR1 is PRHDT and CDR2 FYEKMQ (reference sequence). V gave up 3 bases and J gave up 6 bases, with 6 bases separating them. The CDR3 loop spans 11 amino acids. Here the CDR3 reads CASSFEGEQYF. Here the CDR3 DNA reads TGTGCCAGCAGCTTTGAGGGCGAGCAGTACTTC.